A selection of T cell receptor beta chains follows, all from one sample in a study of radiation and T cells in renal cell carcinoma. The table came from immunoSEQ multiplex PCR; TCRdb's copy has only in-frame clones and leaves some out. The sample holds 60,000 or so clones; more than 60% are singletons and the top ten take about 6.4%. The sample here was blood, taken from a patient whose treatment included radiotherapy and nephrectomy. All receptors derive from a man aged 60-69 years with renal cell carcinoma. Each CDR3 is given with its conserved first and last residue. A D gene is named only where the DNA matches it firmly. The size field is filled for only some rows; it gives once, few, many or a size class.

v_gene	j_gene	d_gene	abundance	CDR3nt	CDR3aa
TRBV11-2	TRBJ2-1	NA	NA	TGTGCCAGCGCTACCGGAAATGAGCAGTTCTTC	CASATGNEQFF
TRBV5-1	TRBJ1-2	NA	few	TGCGCCAGCAGCCTTCAGACCGGGACTTCGGATGGCTACACCTTC	CASSLQTGTSDGYTF
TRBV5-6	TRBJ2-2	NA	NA	TGTGCCAGCAGCTATGGCCTCACGGAGGTGAGCACCGGGGAGCTGTTTTTT	CASSYGLTEVSTGELFF
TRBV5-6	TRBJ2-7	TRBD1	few	TGTGCCAGCAGCTTTACAGGGGGAGGCTACGAGCAGTACTTC	CASSFTGGGYEQYF
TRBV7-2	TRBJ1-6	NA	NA	TGTGCCAGCAGCTTATCAAGGGAACGAAATTCACCCCTCCACTTT	CASSLSRERNSPLHF
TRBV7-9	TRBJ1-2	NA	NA	TGTGCCAGCAGCTTAGTGGGACGTGGGTCTTTTGGAGGCTACACCTTC	CASSLVGRGSFGGYTF
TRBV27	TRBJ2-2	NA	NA	TGTGCCAGCAGTTTAAGCGACACCGGGGAGCTGTTTTTT	CASSLSDTGELFF
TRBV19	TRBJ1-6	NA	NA	TGTGCCAGAACTAGAGGGTCACCCCTCCACTTT	CARTRGSPLHF
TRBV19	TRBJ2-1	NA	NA	TGTGCCAGTAGTCTCGGGACCCCTGGAAAGGGGCCCCACAATGAGCAGTTCTTC	CASSLGTPGKGPHNEQFF
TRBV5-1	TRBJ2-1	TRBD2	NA	TGCGCCAGCACCATGGACGGTCTAGCGGGGTACAATGAGCAGTTCTTC	CASTMDGLAGYNEQFF